The source of this TCR beta chain is a study of regulatory T cells in long-lasting Graves disease. This CDR3 contains 13 residues. Trimming took off 6 bases at V and 5 bases at J, with 13 bases between the two ends. Germline CDR1 reads LNHDA; CDR2 reads SQIVND (reference sequence). Time point noted: newly diagnosed GD, antithyroid drugs for less than 3 months. Extracted PBMC RNA gave rise to the TCR library. This clonotype turned up a few times. For TCR beta, libraries came from iRepertoire HTBI primers and Arm-PCR of CDR3 regions. TCRdb called the multiplex PCR reads again in MiXCR, with one record for every CDR3 protein. The sample consists of 360,000 or so distinct CDR3 sequences, around 16% of them appearing once. The same specimen was also included in a second study, on T cells in Graves' hyperthyroidism and ophthalmopathy.

This TCR came from a young woman with Graves disease. This rearrangement joins TRBV19 to TRBJ1-1, with a possible D match to TRBD1 (5 bases). The material was peripheral blood mononuclear cells (PBMCs), obtained at new diagnosis, from a patient treated with antithyroid drugs. The CDR3, as DNA: TGTGCCAGTAGCAGGGAACGAGGGACTGAAGCTTTCTTT. Amino acids: CASSRERGTEAFF.